Below, 18 T cell receptor beta chains from the same sample are listed, as sequenced in a study of vaccination effects on CD4 cells after COVID-19 (dated by TCRdb to the early 2020s). Library prep was done by the immunoSEQ multiplex PCR assay. Held by TCRdb, this immuneACCESS table contains in-frame sequences only and omits some clones. Under half of the omission traces to an unresolved V gene where checked; the cause of the rest is unknown. This sample comprises tens of thousands of clones, roughly 80% of them detected only once. In total, the top ten clones hold roughly 2% of the sample. Which antigens these TCRs recognize remains unknown. In the ViraFEST assay, PBMC were stimulated with viral peptide pools, and antigen-specific CD4+ T cell clonotypes were then identified by expansion using TCR sequencing. After around 11 days of culture, CD4+ T cells were isolated with the EasySep CD4+ T cell isolation kit. Participants received two doses of either the BNT162b2 or the mRNA-1273 mRNA SARS-CoV-2 vaccine.

The source material was CD4+ T cells from PBMCs cultured with HCoV-OC43 spike peptides, sampled after COVID-19 vaccination. The sample's cell subset or site label is to be understood as: HCoV-OC43 spike overlapping peptide pool stimulation. The origin of the receptors is a human donor who received a COVID-19 vaccine.

This rearrangement joins TRBV3-1 (or the pseudogene TRBV3-2) to TRBJ1-1, with D perhaps matching TRBD1 (6 bases). The CDR3 contains 12 residues. Germline CDR1 LGHDT, CDR2 YNNKEL (reference sequence). V gave up 3 bases and J gave up 6 bases, with 8 bases separating them. The CDR3 DNA is TGTGCCAGCAGCCATGGACAGTCTGAAGCTTTCTTT. Its protein product is CASSHGQSEAFF.

CDR3 DNA: TGTGCCAGCAGCCAAGAACAGGCGTATAATTCACCCCTCCACTTT. The encoded protein is CASSQEQAYNSPLHF. The chain recombines TRBV3-1 (or the pseudogene TRBV3-2) with TRBJ1-6, with D maybe TRBD1 (5 bases). The CDR3 is 15 amino acids. Trimming pared 0 bases from V and 4 bases from J, leaving 7 bases between. Germline CDR1 and CDR2: LGHDT and YNNKEL (reference sequence).

The rearrangement uses TRBV6-5 and TRBJ1-1; D not certain. CDR1 is MNHEY and CDR2 is SVGAGI in the germline V gene. There are 11 residues in the CDR3. Between the trimmed V and J ends, which lost 6 bases and 5 bases, there was a span of 7 bases. The CDR3 sequence: CASSDRTEAFF. Written as DNA, the CDR3 is TGTGCCAGCAGCGATCGGACTGAAGCTTTCTTT.

V and J are TRBV7-2 and TRBJ1-3; TRBD1 might be the D (6 bases). CDR1 is SGHTA and CDR2 is FQGNSA in the germline V gene. The CDR3 is 16 residues long. V was pared by 5 bases and J by 0 bases, with 14 bases between. CDR3 nucleotides: TGTGCCAGCAGCCTCCGGACAGCTAGCTCTGGAAACACCATATATTTT. This gives the protein CASSLRTASSGNTIYF. Using reference TRBV7-2 and TRBJ1-3 for the parts outside the CDR3, the full variable domain is GAGVSQSPSNKVTEKGKDVELRCDPISGHTALYWYRQSLGQGLEFLIYFQGNSAPDKSGLPSDRFSAERTGGSVSTLTIQRTQQEDSAVYLCASSLRTASSGNTIYFGEGSWLTVV.

V usage is TRBV6-5 and J usage is TRBJ1-6; unclear D gene. The germline V gene has CDR1 MNHEY and CDR2 SVGAGI. CDR3 length: 15 residues. Trimming cost V 6 bases and J 1 base, with 10 bases left between them. CDR3 coding DNA: TGTGCCAGCAGATGGACGGATTCCTATAATTCACCCCTCCACTTT. Its translation: CASRWTDSYNSPLHF.

The CDR3 spells CAWSYGEHQPQHF. CDR3 DNA sequence: TGTGCCTGGAGTTATGGCGAGCATCAGCCCCAGCATTTT. This chain uses TRBV30 with TRBJ1-5; unclear D gene. Germline CDR1 GTSNPN, CDR2 SVGIG (reference sequence). The CDR3 consists of 13 residues. V lost 2 bases and J 5 bases, leaving 10 bases between the germline ends.

The chain is built from TRBV19 and TRBJ1-2; D is perhaps TRBD1 (5 bases). The V end lost 2 bases, the J end lost 4 bases, and 14 bases lay between the germline ends. The CDR3 is made up of 15 amino acids. In germline, CDR1 is LNHDA, CDR2 SQIVND (reference sequence). The CDR3 sequence is CASSIMDTTAYGYTF. DNA of the CDR3: TGTGCCAGTAGTATAATGGACACGACCGCCTATGGCTACACCTTC. The full variable domain, in which reference TRBV19 and TRBJ1-2 provide the parts outside the CDR3, is DGGITQSPKYLFRKEGQNVTLSCEQNLNHDAMYWYRQDPGQGLRLIYYSQIVNDFQKGDIAEGYSVSREKKESFPLTVTSAQKNPTAFYLCASSIMDTTAYGYTFGSGTRLTVV.

V and J are TRBV7-2 and TRBJ2-3; tentatively, D is TRBD2 (7 bases). With 3 bases removed from V and 1 base from J, the gap between germline ends came to 14 bases. Germline V lookup: CDR1 SGHTA, CDR2 FQGNSA. CDR3 size: 16 residues. CDR3 residues: CASSFQWGGGTDTQYF. In nucleotides, the CDR3 is TGTGCCAGCAGCTTTCAGTGGGGGGGCGGCACAGATACGCAGTATTTT.

This clone came up a few times. The rearrangement joins TRBV6-1 to TRBJ2-7; no clear D gene. From germline, CDR1 is MNHNS and CDR2 SASEGT. The CDR3 extends over 13 amino acids. Trimming cost V 1 base and J 3 bases, with 7 bases left between them. CDR3 coding DNA: TGTGCCAGCAGTGAAGGATCCCACTACGAGCAGTACGTC. The encoded protein is CASSEGSHYEQYV.

V usage is TRBV24-1 and J usage is TRBJ1-2, with TRBD1 matching over 8 bases. Trimming at V came to 2 bases and at J to 5 bases, leaving 6 bases not matched to a gene. Germline-derived CDR1 and CDR2 are KGHDR and SFDVKD. This CDR3 is built from 15 residues. The CDR3 DNA is TGTGCCACCAGTGATTCGACAGGGGCTTGGTATGGCTACACCTTC. Its translation is CATSDSTGAWYGYTF.

This clone was observed a single time. The CDR3 coding sequence is TGTGCCAGCAGCCAATCAGGAGGGACCCAGTACTTC. This encodes CASSQSGGTQYF. This chain links TRBV16 with TRBJ2-5; tentatively, D is TRBD2 (5 bases). This CDR3 is 12 amino acids long. CDR1 is KGHSY, CDR2 FQNENV, per germline. Trimming took 0 bases from V and 7 from J, leaving 6 bases between them. The variable domain in full, completed from reference TRBV16 and TRBJ2-5, reads GEEVAQTPKHLVRGEGQKAKLYCAPIKGHSYVFWYQQVLKNEFKFLISFQNENVFDETGMPKERFSAKCLPNSPCSLEIQATKLEDSAVYFCASSQSGGTQYFGPGTRLLVL.

The chain uses TRBV19 and TRBJ2-5; D is ambiguous. Germline V gene lookup returns CDR1 LNHDA and CDR2 SQIVND (reference sequence). The germline V and J ends were trimmed by 5 bases and 4 bases, with 14 bases remaining between them. The CDR3 sequence is 14 residues long. The CDR3 sequence: CASSHIGQRETQYF. The CDR3 DNA sequence: TGTGCCAGTAGTCATATCGGGCAGAGAGAGACCCAGTACTTC.

V usage is TRBV7-3 and J usage is TRBJ2-1; 9 nucleotides line up with TRBD1. The germline CDR1 and CDR2 sequences are SGHTA and FQGTGA. With V trimmed by 0 bases and J by 6 bases, 6 bases remained unmatched. This CDR3 has 16 residues. The CDR3 DNA reads as TGTGCCAGCAGCTTAACGGGACAGGGACTGACCAATGAGCAGTTCTTC. It specifies CASSLTGQGLTNEQFF. The whole variable domain, remainder taken from reference TRBV7-3 and TRBJ2-1, is GAGVSQTPSNKVTEKGKYVELRCDPISGHTALYWYRQSLGQGPEFLIYFQGTGAADDSGLPNDRFFAVRPEGSVSTLKIQRTERGDSAVYLCASSLTGQGLTNEQFFGPGTRLTVL.

V is TRBV2 and J is TRBJ2-4; TRBD2 agrees at 9 bases. The CDR3 consists of 16 residues. Germline values: CDR1 SNHLY, CDR2 FYNNEI. V was pared by 4 bases and J by 1 base, with 5 bases of the junction left unmatched. CDR3 DNA: TGTGCCAGCAGTGGAGCCGCGGGGGGGGCCAAAAACATTCAGTACTTC. Encoded protein: CASSGAAGGAKNIQYF.

The CDR3 loop is CASRLGSNQPQHF. The DNA for the CDR3 is TGCGCCAGCAGGCTTGGCAGCAATCAGCCCCAGCATTTT. This sequence joins TRBV5-1 and TRBJ1-5, with D hard to call. The V end was cut by 5 bases, the J end by 1 base, with 7 bases between. CDR3 length: 13 amino acids. The V gene's germline CDR1 is SGHRS and CDR2 YFSETQ. The full variable domain, its missing parts supplied by reference TRBV5-1 and TRBJ1-5, is KAGVTQTPRYLIKTRGQQVTLSCSPISGHRSVSWYQQTPGQGLQFLFEYFSETQRNKGNFPGRFSGRQFSNSRSEMNVSTLELGDSALYLCASRLGSNQPQHFGDGTRLSIL.

V is TRBV29-1 and J is TRBJ1-3; a weak D match, TRBD1 (6 bases). Trimming left V 4 bases short and J 7 bases short, with 14 bases between. Germline lookup yields CDR1 SQVTM and CDR2 ANQGSEA. The CDR3 is 13 amino acids. CDR3 protein: CSVAATGANTIYF. The CDR3, as DNA: TGCAGCGTTGCCGCCACGGGGGCTAACACCATATATTTT.

V usage is TRBV7-2 and J usage is TRBJ2-3; 7 bases fit TRBD2. The CDR3 has 16 amino acids. Germline trimming cut 5 bases from V and 2 bases from J; bases unmatched to any gene: 10. Germline V gives CDR1 SGHTA, CDR2 FQGNSA. DNA for the CDR3: TGTGCCAGCAGCCCCGGGGAGGGGCGGACCACAGATACGCAGTATTTT. Translation gives CASSPGEGRTTDTQYF.

This chain links TRBV9 with TRBJ2-3, with a weak D call TRBD2 (5 bases). Germline V gene data show CDR1 as SGDLS and CDR2 as YYNGEE. Trimming stripped 0 bases from V and 1 base from J, with 12 bases between. The CDR3 runs to 16 residues. CDR3 sequence reads: CASSVARGRGTDTQYF. DNA for the CDR3: TGTGCCAGCAGCGTAGCTCGAGGGCGGGGCACAGATACGCAGTATTTT. The variable domain in full, with the rest retrieved from reference TRBV9 and TRBJ2-3, is DSGVTQTPKHLITATGQRVTLRCSPRSGDLSVYWYQQSLDQGLQFLIQYYNGEERAKGNILERFSAQQFPDLHSELNLSSLELGDSALYFCASSVARGRGTDTQYFGPGTRLTVL.